The 15 T cell receptor beta chains reported below all come from one sample, sequenced in a study of technical replicates of blood from several donors. Here immunoSEQ multiplex PCR was the method, and the copy in TCRdb shows in-frame clones only, minus some. This repertoire shows tens of thousands of clones, around 94% found once; its top ten account for 0.35% to 0.45%. The material sequenced was T cells isolated from PBMCs. These receptors were taken from a human donor in good health.

This chain joins TRBV15 and TRBJ2-1, with a possible D match to TRBD2 (6 bases). Deletions cut 0 bases from V and 4 bases from J, with 10 bases between. The V gene's germline CDR1 is LNHNV and CDR2 YYDKDF (reference sequence). This CDR3 region has 15 residues. The CDR3 DNA reads TGTGCCACCAGCAGAGACCCTAGCGAGTACAATGAGCAGTTCTTC. Protein sequence: CATSRDPSEYNEQFF.

The chain couples TRBV29-1 to TRBJ2-1; 8 bases match TRBD1. There are 15 residues in the CDR3. V gave up 1 base and J gave up 0 bases; unmatched junction bases: 2. Germline CDR1 reads SQVTM; CDR2 reads ANQGSEA. The chain's CDR3 is CSVEGDRGSYNEQFF. The CDR3 DNA follows: TGCAGCGTTGAAGGAGACAGGGGCTCCTACAATGAGCAGTTCTTC.

This clone was seen a handful of times. The J gene is TRBJ1-2, the V gene TRBV7-8; no definite D call. Germline-derived CDR1 and CDR2 are SGHVS and FQNEAQ. This CDR3 spans 12 amino acids. V was trimmed by 3 bases and J by 3 bases, leaving 5 bases between them. As DNA, the CDR3 is TGTGCCAGCAGCTTGGTAGACTATGGCTACACCTTC. Encoded protein: CASSLVDYGYTF.

V is TRBV4-3 and J is TRBJ2-1; no firm D call. The CDR3 spans 13 residues. V lost 0 bases, J lost 6 bases, and 6 bases lay in between. Germline V CDR1 and CDR2: LGHNA, YSLEER. CDR3 nucleotides: TGCGCCAGCAGCCAAGATCCTGTCAATGAGCAGTTCTTC. This sequence encodes CASSQDPVNEQFF.

V is TRBV5-8 and J is TRBJ2-1, with a tentative D call TRBD2 (7 bases). The V gene's germline CDR1 is SGHTS and CDR2 YDEGEE. The CDR3 totals 15 residues. Trimming stripped 5 bases from V and 5 bases from J, with 17 bases between. CDR3 amino acids: CASSWGASGDNEQFF. CDR3 coding DNA: TGTGCCAGCAGTTGGGGGGCTAGCGGTGACAATGAGCAGTTCTTC.

V usage is TRBV6-1 and J usage is TRBJ2-2; D remains unclear. Trimming stripped 4 bases from V and 7 bases from J, with 7 bases between. The CDR3 totals 12 residues. CDR1 MNHNS and CDR2 SASEGT come from the germline V gene. For the CDR3, the DNA is TGTGCCAGCAGTGGAGAGGACGGGGAGCTGTTTTTT. This gives the protein CASSGEDGELFF.

The chain has TRBV7-9 and TRBJ1-2; TRBD1 is a possible D gene (5 bases). Germline CDR1 reads SEHNR; CDR2 reads FQNEAQ (reference sequence). CDR3 length equals 17 residues. Trimming removed 6 bases from V and 1 base from J, with 21 bases in between. CDR3 in DNA: TGTGCCAGCAGGAGCGGGAGGGGTGAACCCGGTAACTATGGCTACACCTTC. Residues: CASRSGRGEPGNYGYTF. Supplemented by reference TRBV7-9 and TRBJ1-2, the full variable domain reads DTGVSQNPRHKITKRGQNVTFRCDPISEHNRLYWYRQTLGQGPEFLTYFQNEAQLEKSRLLSDRFSAERPKGSFSTLEIQRTEQGDSAMYLCASRSGRGEPGNYGYTFGSGTRLTVV.

The CDR3 sequence is CASSGEREASPIGEQFF. CDR3 coding DNA: TGTGCCAGCAGCGGCGAGCGGGAGGCTTCACCTATCGGTGAGCAGTTCTTC. The rearrangement uses TRBV9 and TRBJ2-1, with TRBD2 matching over 9 bases. Germline V lookup: CDR1 SGDLS, CDR2 YYNGEE. J was trimmed by 9 bases and V by 3 bases; bases with no gene match: 16. This CDR3 comprises 17 residues.

The chain links TRBV5-1 to TRBJ2-1, with 10 nucleotides matching TRBD2. The CDR3 is made up of 14 amino acids. Trimming cost V 0 bases and J 14 bases; bases outside gene matches: 8. Per the germline V gene, CDR1 is SGHRS and CDR2 is YFSETQ. The CDR3 spells CASSLGESGTSEFF. The DNA for the CDR3 is TGCGCCAGCAGCTTGGGCGAATCCGGGACTAGCGAGTTCTTC.

The V gene is TRBV7-9, the J gene TRBJ2-7; 9 bases map to TRBD2. The CDR3 runs 16 residues. Trimming cost V 5 bases and J 3 bases; bases outside gene matches: 11. Germline V CDR1 and CDR2: SEHNR, FQNEAQ (reference sequence). The CDR3 region is CASSPGGLAGIYEQYF. The DNA for the CDR3 is TGTGCCAGCAGCCCCGGTGGGCTAGCGGGAATCTACGAGCAGTACTTC.

The chain is built from TRBV27 and TRBJ2-7, with TRBD1 matching 10 bases. This CDR3 region has 15 residues. Trimming took 4 bases from V and 2 from J; bases not matched to a gene: 5. The germline V gene has CDR1 MNHEY and CDR2 SMNVEV (reference sequence). This CDR3 is CASSSGQGITYEQYF. In DNA, the CDR3 is TGTGCCAGCAGTTCGGGACAGGGGATTACCTACGAGCAGTACTTC.

The chain employs TRBV2 and TRBJ2-7, with 10 bases that match TRBD2. The CDR3 contains 14 residues. Germline lookup yields CDR1 SNHLY and CDR2 FYNNEI. V shed 7 bases, J shed 2 bases, and the junction held 5 bases outside the gene matches. This CDR3 reads CASKTAGGPYEQYF. CDR3 bases: TGTGCCAGCAAGACAGCGGGAGGGCCCTACGAGCAGTACTTC.

This chain joins TRBV4-2 and TRBJ2-2, with 12 bases matching TRBD2. The ends lost 3 bases at V and 7 bases at J; junction bases unmatched: 3. The V gene's germline CDR1 is LGHNA and CDR2 YNFKEQ. The CDR3 spans 15 residues. This CDR3 reads CASSHTSGRFGELFF. The CDR3, as DNA: TGTGCCAGCAGCCATACTAGCGGGAGGTTCGGGGAGCTGTTTTTT.

The V call is TRBV5-1, the J call TRBJ2-3; possibly TRBD1 for D (6 bases). The CDR3 length is 14 residues. Germline-derived CDR1 and CDR2 are SGHRS and YFSETQ. V was cut by 1 base and J by 5 bases, with 11 bases left in between. CDR3 residues: CASSLYRVEDTQYF. DNA for the CDR3: TGCGCCAGCAGCTTGTACAGGGTGGAAGATACGCAGTATTTT.

V is TRBV6-5 and J is TRBJ1-5; D call uncertain. The CDR3 extends over 15 amino acids. V was clipped by 2 bases and J by 4 bases, with 12 bases between them. The V gene's germline CDR1 is MNHEY and CDR2 SVGAGI. The CDR3: CASSYRPGWNQPQHF. CDR3 nucleotide sequence: TGTGCCAGCAGTTACAGGCCGGGTTGGAATCAGCCCCAGCATTTT.